The source of this TCR beta chain is a study of glioma-infiltrating T cells. Study results and caveats: Above-expected tissue-blood divergence occurred in all gliomas, most in low-grade ones. CDR3 overlap between tissue and blood was very small.

This clonotype was recorded at least ten times. The antigen is undetermined. The iRepertoire nested amplicon-rescue multiplex PCR amplified TCR alpha and beta CDR3s from RNA. Tissue mRNA or PBMC total RNA, roughly 85-450 ng, went into one-step reverse transcription and amplification. Using its own MiXCR run on the multiplex PCR reads, TCRdb lists one record per CDR3 protein. The table includes around 20,000 distinct CDR3 sequences, 20% to 25% detected once. The sequenced sample consisted of glioma tissue, nonneoplastic brain tissue, or PBMCs (not recorded which). The TCR originated in a human donor with low-grade glioma or glioblastoma, undergoing nonglioma brain surgery, or in good health (not recorded which).

CDR3 DNA: TGTGCCAGCTCCTGGTACGGGGGAGCCCTCCACTTT. This sequence encodes CASSWYGGALHF. V usage is TRBV12-3 or TRBV12-4 and J usage is TRBJ1-6; tentatively, D is TRBD1 (5 bases). The CDR3 spans 12 residues. With 8 bases removed from V and 14 bases from J, the gap between germline ends came to 16 bases.